This T cell receptor beta chain comes out of a study of T cells in Graves' hyperthyroidism and ophthalmopathy. This clonotype was seen ten or more times. Its antigen is still unknown. Findings of the study overall: The model forecast ophthalmopathy, anticipating it by a median around 6.9 months before onset.

The CDR3 runs to 14 residues. Germline V CDR1 and CDR2: MNHEY, SMNVEV (reference sequence). Trimming removed 4 bases at V and 0 bases at J, with 9 bases between. Amplification of TCR beta CDR3 regions used RNA as the template. TCR CDR3 underwent first-round RT-PCR with the HTBI primer set. TCRdb itself ran the multiplex PCR reads through MiXCR, one entry per CDR3 protein. The top ten hold around 20% of the sample, which has under 200,000 distinct CDR3 sequences, roughly 9.4% seen once. Sampled blood dates from first hyperthyroidism diagnosis, and it precedes any ophthalmopathy symptoms. This sequence joins TRBV27 and TRBJ1-2, with D uncertain. The TCR was taken from a woman aged 18-29 years with Graves' hyperthyroidism that later progressed to Graves' ophthalmopathy. The specimen sequenced was blood. CDR3 sequence: CASSSGLANYGYTF. CDR3 nucleotide sequence: TGTGCCAGCAGTTCGGGCCTAGCTAACTATGGCTACACCTTC.